This T cell receptor (beta chain) was identified in a study of cytomegalovirus exposure and HLA in healthy donors. The PCR employed 60 Vbeta primers together with 13 Jbeta primers. Sequencing used immunoSEQ multiplex PCR; TCRdb keeps in-frame clones, though not all of them. The sample comprises tens of thousands of clones, approximately 84% of which are singletons, and 5.6% rests with the top ten. Input material: PBMCs. The receptor was isolated from a young woman in good health and CMV-seropositive.

CDR3 loop: CASRQTGGGFYGYTF. The CDR3, as DNA: TGTGCCAGCAGGCAAACAGGTGGAGGGTTCTATGGCTACACCTTC. The chain uses TRBV28 and TRBJ1-2; a possible D gene is TRBD1 (5 bases). Germline V gene lookup returns CDR1 MDHEN and CDR2 SYDVKM. V gave up 6 bases and J gave up 4 bases, with 18 bases separating them. The length of the CDR3 is 15 residues.